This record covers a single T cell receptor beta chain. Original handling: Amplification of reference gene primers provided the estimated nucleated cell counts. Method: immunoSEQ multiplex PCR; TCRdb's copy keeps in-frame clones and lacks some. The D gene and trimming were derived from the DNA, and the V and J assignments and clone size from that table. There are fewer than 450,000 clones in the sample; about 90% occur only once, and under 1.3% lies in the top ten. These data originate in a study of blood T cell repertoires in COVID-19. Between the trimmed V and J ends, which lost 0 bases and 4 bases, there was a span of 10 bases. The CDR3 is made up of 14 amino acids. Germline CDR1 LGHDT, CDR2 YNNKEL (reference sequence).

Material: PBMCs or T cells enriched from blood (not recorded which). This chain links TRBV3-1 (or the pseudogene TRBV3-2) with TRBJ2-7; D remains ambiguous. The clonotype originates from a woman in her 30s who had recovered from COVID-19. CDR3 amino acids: CASSQDLPGYEQYF. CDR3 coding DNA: TGTGCCAGCAGCCAAGACCTTCCGGGTTACGAGCAGTACTTC.